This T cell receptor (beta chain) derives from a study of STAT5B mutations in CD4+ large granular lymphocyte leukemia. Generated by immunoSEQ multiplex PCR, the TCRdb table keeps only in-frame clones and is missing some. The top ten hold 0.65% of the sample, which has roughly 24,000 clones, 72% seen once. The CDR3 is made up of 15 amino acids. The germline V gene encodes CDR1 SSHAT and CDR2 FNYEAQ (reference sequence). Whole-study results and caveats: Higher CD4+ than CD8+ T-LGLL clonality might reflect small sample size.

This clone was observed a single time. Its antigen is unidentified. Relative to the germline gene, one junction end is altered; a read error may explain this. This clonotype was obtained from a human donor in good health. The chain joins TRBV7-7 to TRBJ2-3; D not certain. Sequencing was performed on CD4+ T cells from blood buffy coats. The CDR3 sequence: CASSLTGASTDTQYF. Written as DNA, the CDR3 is TGTGCTAGCAGCTTAACGGGTGCTAGCACAGATACGCAGTATTTT.